Listed here are 26 T cell receptor beta chains from one sample, sequenced in a study of cytomegalovirus exposure and HLA in healthy donors. The PCR contained 60 Vbeta and 13 Jbeta primers. Assay used: immunoSEQ multiplex PCR; TCRdb lists only in-frame clones, some missing. The sample lists about 120,000 clones; about 10% were seen once. The material sequenced was PBMCs. The receptors derive from a woman between 18 and 29 years old in good health and CMV-seropositive.

Concerning this clone: The junction departs from the called germline gene at one end, perhaps through a read error. The chain links TRBV7-7 to TRBJ1-1; no clear D gene. The germline CDR1 and CDR2 sequences are SSHAT and FNYEAQ (reference sequence). The CDR3 covers 13 residues. The CDR3, as DNA: TGTGCTAGCAGCTTAATGACAAACACTGAAGCTTTCTTT. It codes for CASSLMTNTEAFF.

The table lists this clone with many counts. V is TRBV27 and J is TRBJ2-3; possibly TRBD2 for D (6 bases). Germline values: CDR1 MNHEY, CDR2 SMNVEV (reference sequence). Trimming pared 6 bases from V and 2 bases from J, leaving 6 bases between. The CDR3 has 12 residues. The CDR3 protein is CASRRDTDTQYF. Written as DNA, the CDR3 is TGTGCCAGCAGGCGGGACACAGATACGCAGTATTTT.

The V and J genes are TRBV12-5 and TRBJ1-5; maybe TRBD1 (6 bases). Trimming stripped 0 bases from V and 3 bases from J, with 15 bases between. Per the germline V gene, CDR1 is LGHNT and CDR2 is FRNRAP. The CDR3 has 17 amino acids. This CDR3 reads CASGLVLFAGDNQPQHF. The CDR3 nucleotides are TGTGCTAGTGGTTTGGTACTGTTTGCAGGGGACAATCAGCCCCAGCATTTT.

This clone was counted between two and nine times. V gene TRBV11-2 combines with J gene TRBJ2-3; 7 bases match TRBD2. The germline V gene encodes CDR1 SGHAT and CDR2 FQNNGV. Trimming cost V 5 bases and J 0 bases; bases outside gene matches: 8. The CDR3 extends over 16 amino acids. CDR3 DNA: TGTGCCAGCAGCCAAGCTAGCGGCACTAGCACAGATACGCAGTATTTT. It yields the protein CASSQASGTSTDTQYF.

This clone appeared a single time. The chain recombines TRBV28 with TRBJ2-7, with 9 bases fitting TRBD1. V shed 6 bases, J shed 1 base, and the junction held 7 bases outside the gene matches. The length of the CDR3 is 15 residues. Germline lookup yields CDR1 MDHEN and CDR2 SYDVKM. CDR3 sequence: CASSNSGTGSYEQYF. CDR3 nucleotide sequence: TGTGCCAGCAGCAACTCCGGGACAGGGTCCTACGAGCAGTACTTC. The variable domain in full, with the rest retrieved from reference TRBV28 and TRBJ2-7, is DVKVTQSSRYLVKRTGEKVFLECVQDMDHENMFWYRQDPGLGLRLIYFSYDVKMKEKGDIPEGYSVSREKKERFSLILESASTNQTSMYLCASSNSGTGSYEQYFGPGTRLTVT.

The gene calls are TRBV7-2 and TRBJ2-2; D is perhaps TRBD2 (5 bases). The CDR3 extends over 15 amino acids. CDR1 is SGHTA and CDR2 is FQGNSA in the germline V gene. The ends were cut back, 4 bases at V and 0 bases at J, with 9 bases in the middle. The CDR3 DNA reads TGTGCCAGCAGCTCCGCTAGCTCGAACACCGGGGAGCTGTTTTTT. Its protein is CASSSASSNTGELFF.

The chain recombines TRBV7-9 with TRBJ2-7, with D perhaps TRBD2 (5 bases). The germline gives CDR1 SEHNR, CDR2 FQNEAQ (reference sequence). Trimming took off 3 bases at V and 5 bases at J, with 14 bases between the two ends. This CDR3 spans 14 amino acids. CDR3 nucleotides: TGTGCCAGCAGCTTTTTCCCAGCGGATGACGAGCAGTACTTC. This translates into CASSFFPADDEQYF.

The chain joins TRBV6-1 to TRBJ2-1; 7 bases are a match to TRBD1. The germline gives CDR1 MNHNS, CDR2 SASEGT. With 1 base clipped from V and 3 bases from J, the junction kept 3 bases outside the gene matches. The CDR3 extends over 15 amino acids. For the CDR3, the DNA is TGTGCCAGCAGTGAAGTCTCAGGGGGCTACAATGAGCAGTTCTTC. Amino acid sequence: CASSEVSGGYNEQFF.

This clone was observed a handful of times. The chain uses TRBV7-9 and TRBJ2-7, with D possibly matching TRBD1 (5 bases). The V gene lost 5 bases and the J gene lost 3 bases, with 11 bases spanning the gap. CDR3 length equals 13 residues. Per germline, CDR1 SEHNR and CDR2 FQNEAQ (reference sequence). CDR3 in amino acids: CASSANQGYEQYF. The CDR3 nucleotides read TGTGCCAGCAGCGCAAACCAGGGCTACGAGCAGTACTTC.

This clone showed up just a few times. The V and J genes are TRBV2 and TRBJ1-5; D unclear. V lost 7 bases to trimming and J lost 6 bases, with 16 bases between them. The CDR3 covers 14 residues. Germline values: CDR1 SNHLY, CDR2 FYNNEI. For the CDR3, the DNA is TGTGCCAGCATGGTCCCGGGTGTGGGTCAGCCCCAGCATTTT. This encodes CASMVPGVGQPQHF.

CDR3 region: CASRITGGYTF. CDR3 DNA: TGTGCCAGCAGAATAACAGGTGGCTACACCTTC. J is TRBJ1-2 and V is TRBV6-1, with a possible D match to TRBD1 (5 bases). This CDR3 region has 11 residues. Trimming took off 6 bases at V and 7 bases at J, with 9 bases between the two ends. Germline V gives CDR1 MNHNS, CDR2 SASEGT.

J is TRBJ1-2 and V is TRBV28; no clear D. Per germline, CDR1 MDHEN and CDR2 SYDVKM. The CDR3 consists of 11 residues. V dropped 6 bases and J dropped 4 bases, with 6 bases sitting between them. The CDR3 DNA sequence: TGTGCCAGCAGCTATCGCTATGGCTACACCTTC. This codes for CASSYRYGYTF.

The J gene is TRBJ2-1, the V gene TRBV7-2; D ambiguous. V lost 5 bases and J lost 9, with 14 bases in between. The CDR3 is 13 amino acids. The germline gives CDR1 SGHTA, CDR2 FQGNSA. CDR3 sequence reads: CASSLLYSSEQFF. The CDR3 region has the DNA TGTGCCAGCAGCCTACTGTATAGCAGTGAGCAGTTCTTC. The whole variable domain, remainder taken from reference TRBV7-2 and TRBJ2-1, is GAGVSQSPSNKVTEKGKDVELRCDPISGHTALYWYRQSLGQGLEFLIYFQGNSAPDKSGLPSDRFSAERTGGSVSTLTIQRTQQEDSAVYLCASSLLYSSEQFFGPGTRLTVL.

The V call is TRBV5-1, the J call TRBJ2-5; the D gene is possibly TRBD1 (6 bases). Germline V CDR1 and CDR2: SGHRS, YFSETQ. Between the trimmed V and J ends, which lost 1 base and 5 bases, there was a span of 15 bases. The CDR3 spans 15 residues. The CDR3 here is CASSLSGQGYETQYF. CDR3 nucleotides: TGCGCCAGCAGCTTGTCGGGGCAGGGGTACGAGACCCAGTACTTC.

This clone came up a few times. The chain has TRBV7-9 and TRBJ2-3, with a weak D call TRBD2 (6 bases). Germline CDR1 is SEHNR and CDR2 is FQNEAQ (reference sequence). Trimming removed 5 bases at V and 4 bases at J, with 19 bases between. This CDR3 contains 16 residues. CDR3 residues: CASSPGRGRFPDTQYF. DNA for the CDR3: TGTGCCAGCAGCCCGGGGCGGGGAAGGTTCCCAGATACGCAGTATTTT.

Only a few counts were recorded for this clone. The chain recombines TRBV27 with TRBJ2-7, with D perhaps matching TRBD1 (5 bases). The CDR3 has 14 amino acids. Germline lookup yields CDR1 MNHEY and CDR2 SMNVEV (reference sequence). V shed 5 bases and J shed 3 bases, with 14 bases lying between them. The CDR3 loop reads CASSQWTRHYEQYF. Written as DNA, the CDR3 is TGTGCCAGCAGTCAATGGACAAGGCACTACGAGCAGTACTTC.

This clone appeared once. The chain has TRBV5-4 and TRBJ1-2; a possible D gene is TRBD1 (5 bases). V lost 0 bases and J 2 bases, leaving 11 bases between the germline ends. CDR1 is SGHNT and CDR2 is YYREEE in the germline V gene (reference sequence). CDR3 size: 15 residues. Here the CDR3 DNA reads TGTGCCAGCAGCTTGGGTAGGGGATTAAACTATGGCTACACCTTC. This sequence encodes CASSLGRGLNYGYTF.

This clone was observed a handful of times. The V call is TRBV5-4, the J call TRBJ2-5; tentative D call: TRBD1 (6 bases). The CDR3 loop spans 14 amino acids. Trimming pared 0 bases from V and 10 bases from J, leaving 16 bases between. Germline V lookup: CDR1 SGHNT, CDR2 YYREEE (reference sequence). This CDR3 is CASSLESGAKGQYF. Written as DNA, the CDR3 is TGTGCCAGCAGCTTGGAGTCAGGGGCGAAGGGCCAGTACTTC.

This clone was detected a few times. The CDR3 sequence is CASIRRGGGLAGEYTQYF. CDR3 coding DNA: TGTGCCAGCATCCGACGAGGCGGGGGGCTAGCGGGAGAGTATACGCAGTATTTT. The rearrangement uses TRBV5-6 and TRBJ2-3, with 10 bases identical to TRBD2. Germline CDR1 and CDR2: SGHDT and YYEEEE. V gave up 6 bases and J gave up 7 bases; unmatched junction bases: 20. The CDR3 spans 18 residues.

The rearrangement joins TRBV11-2 to TRBJ1-4; 7 nucleotides match TRBD1. V lost 9 bases and J lost 8; bases outside the gene matches: 9. The CDR3 is made up of 13 amino acids. Germline V lookup: CDR1 SGHAT, CDR2 FQNNGV. Here the CDR3 reads CASSKGAREKLFF. CDR3 coding DNA: TGTGCCAGTTCCAAGGGGGCACGCGAAAAACTGTTTTTT. The full variable domain, rest sourced from reference TRBV11-2 and TRBJ1-4, is EAGVAQSPRYKIIEKRQSVAFWCNPISGHATLYWYQQILGQGPKLLIQFQNNGVVDDSQLPKDRFSAERLKGVDSTLKIQPAKLEDSAVYLCASSKGAREKLFFGSGTQLSVL.

This chain uses TRBV28 with TRBJ2-7; D uncertain. Trimming shortened V by 1 base and J by 4 bases, and 11 bases separated the two germline ends. The CDR3 is 14 residues long. From germline, CDR1 is MDHEN and CDR2 SYDVKM. The CDR3 nucleotides read TGTGCCAGCAGTTTATATGCTCGGTGGTACGAGCAGTACTTC. The encoded protein is CASSLYARWYEQYF.

This clone occurred a few times. V gene TRBV28 combines with J gene TRBJ1-4, with a possible D match to TRBD1 (6 bases). V was shortened by 8 bases and J by 10 bases, with 20 bases between the two germline ends. Germline values: CDR1 MDHEN, CDR2 SYDVKM. This CDR3 comprises 14 residues. CDR3 DNA sequence: TGTGCCAGCCTGCTATCTGTTGGGGGCGGAAAACTGTTTTTT. It yields the protein CASLLSVGGGKLFF.

This clone came up a few times. The J gene is TRBJ1-5, the V gene TRBV12-5; 9 bases agree with TRBD1. The trim removed 2 bases at V and 6 bases at J, leaving 14 bases unmatched. The CDR3 is made up of 18 amino acids. The germline CDR1 and CDR2 sequences are LGHNT and FRNRAP. The DNA for the CDR3 is TGTGCTAGTGGTTTGACAGACAGGGGGAAGTGGCAAGGTCAGCCCCAGCATTTT. Its protein is CASGLTDRGKWQGQPQHF.

The chain has TRBV27 and TRBJ2-7, with TRBD2 as a possible D gene (6 bases). This CDR3 has 13 amino acids. Looked up from germline, CDR1 is MNHEY and CDR2 is SMNVEV (reference sequence). The ends were cut back, 2 bases at V and 3 bases at J, with 8 bases in the middle. CDR3 region: CASSLGSGYEQYF. The CDR3, as DNA: TGTGCCAGCAGTTTAGGTAGCGGCTACGAGCAGTACTTC.

The J gene is TRBJ2-2, the V gene TRBV4-1; D uncertain. CDR3 length equals 12 residues. Germline CDR1 MGHRA, CDR2 YSYEKL. With 2 bases removed from V and 8 bases from J, the gap between germline ends came to 6 bases. The CDR3 region has the DNA TGCGCCAGCAGCCAACTCCCTGGGGAGCTGTTTTTT. It translates to CASSQLPGELFF.

The chain is built from TRBV5-4 and TRBJ1-2; possibly TRBD1 for D (6 bases). The CDR3 contains 15 residues. Germline V CDR1 and CDR2: SGHNT, YYREEE (reference sequence). V was clipped by 5 bases and J by 1 base, with 15 bases between them. The CDR3 DNA follows: TGTGCCAGCAGTAAGGGGGGGGCTGATAACTATGGCTACACCTTC. The encoded protein is CASSKGGADNYGYTF.